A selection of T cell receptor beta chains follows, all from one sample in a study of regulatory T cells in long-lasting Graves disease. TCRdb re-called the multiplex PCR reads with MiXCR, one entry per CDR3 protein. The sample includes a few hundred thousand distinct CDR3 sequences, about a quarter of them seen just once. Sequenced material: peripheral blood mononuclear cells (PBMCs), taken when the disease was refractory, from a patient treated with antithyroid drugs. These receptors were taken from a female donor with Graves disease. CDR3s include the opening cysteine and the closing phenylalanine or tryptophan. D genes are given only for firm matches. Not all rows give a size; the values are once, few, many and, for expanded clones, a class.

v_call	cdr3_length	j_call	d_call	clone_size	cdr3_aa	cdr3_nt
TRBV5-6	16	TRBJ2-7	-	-	CASSLITGGILYEQYF	TGTGCCAGCAGCTTAATCACGGGCGGGATTCTCTACGAGCAGTACTTC
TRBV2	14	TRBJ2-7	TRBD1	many	CASRTGQGGYEQYF	TGTGCCAGCAGGACCGGACAGGGAGGCTACGAGCAGTACTTC
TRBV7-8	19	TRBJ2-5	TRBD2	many	CASSLVSGLAGGRGETQYF	TGTGCCAGCAGCTTAGTGTCCGGACTAGCGGGAGGGCGGGGAGAGACCCAGTACTTC
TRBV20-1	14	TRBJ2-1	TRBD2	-	CSARASGAYNEQFF	TGCAGTGCCAGAGCTAGCGGAGCATACAATGAGCAGTTCTTC
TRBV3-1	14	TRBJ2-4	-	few	CASSQVGHGNIQYF	TGTGCCAGCAGCCAAGTAGGCCATGGAAACATTCAGTACTTC
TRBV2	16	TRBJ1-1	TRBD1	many	CASSEWTGGAGTEAFF	TGTGCCAGCAGTGAGTGGACAGGGGGCGCGGGCACTGAAGCTTTCTTT
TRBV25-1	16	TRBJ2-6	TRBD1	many	CASMGQGSSGANVLTF	TGTGCCAGCATGGGACAGGGAAGCTCTGGGGCCAACGTCCTGACTTTC
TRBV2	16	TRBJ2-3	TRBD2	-	CASKGLLAGPTDTQYF	TGTGCCAGCAAGGGCTTACTAGCGGGCCCCACAGATACGCAGTATTTT
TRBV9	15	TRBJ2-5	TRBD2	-	CASSGTSGSGETQYF	TGTGCCAGCAGCGGTACTAGCGGGAGCGGTGAGACCCAGTACTTC
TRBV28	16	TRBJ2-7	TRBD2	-	CASSSGTSGRFAAQYF	TGTGCCAGCAGTTCCGGGACTAGCGGGAGGTTTGCGGCGCAGTACTTC
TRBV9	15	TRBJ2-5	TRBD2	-	CASSVGAGVLETQYF	TGTGCCAGCAGCGTAGGAGCGGGAGTACTAGAGACCCAGTACTTC
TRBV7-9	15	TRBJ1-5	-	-	CASSLAEELNQPQHF	TGTGCCAGCAGCTTAGCGGAAGAGCTAAATCAGCCCCAGCATTTT
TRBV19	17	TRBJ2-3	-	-	CASSMEAARTLTDTQYF	TGTGCCAGTAGTATGGAAGCAGCCCGTACCCTCACAGATACGCAGTATTTT
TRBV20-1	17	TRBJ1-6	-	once	CSASLDSAGGYNSPLHF	TGCAGTGCCTCACTCGACTCGGCCGGCGGTTATAATTCACCCCTCCACTTT
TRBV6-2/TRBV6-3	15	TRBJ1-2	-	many	CASSSETMPNYGYTF	TGTGCCAGCAGTTCAGAAACCATGCCGAACTATGGCTACACCTTC
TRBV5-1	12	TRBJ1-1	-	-	CASSNGRTEAFF	TGCGCCAGCAGCAACGGGCGTACTGAAGCTTTCTTT
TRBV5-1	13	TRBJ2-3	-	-	CASSLEITDTQYF	TGCGCCAGCAGCTTGGAAATCACAGATACGCAGTATTTT
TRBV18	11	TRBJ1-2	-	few	CASSAIDRITF	TGTGCCAGCTCAGCGATTGACAGAATTACCTTC
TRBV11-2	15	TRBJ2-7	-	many	CASSHDSGTAYEQYF	TGTGCCAGCAGCCACGACTCGGGGACCGCCTACGAGCAGTACTTC
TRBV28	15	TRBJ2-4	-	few	CASNPGRGNWNIQYF	TGTGCCAGCAACCCCGGAAGGGGGAATTGGAACATTCAGTACTTC
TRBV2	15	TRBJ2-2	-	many	CASSEALGGGGELFF	TGTGCCAGCAGTGAAGCGCTGGGTGGCGGCGGGGAGCTGTTTTTT
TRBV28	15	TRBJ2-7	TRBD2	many	CASSSPRGSFYEQYF	TGTGCCAGCAGTTCCCCCCGCGGGAGTTTTTACGAGCAGTACTTC
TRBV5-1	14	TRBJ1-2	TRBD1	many	CASSVDRGQAGYTF	TGCGCCAGCAGCGTGGACAGGGGGCAGGCTGGCTACACCTTC
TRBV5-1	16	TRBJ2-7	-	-	CASSSNPETVFYEQYF	TGCGCCAGCAGCTCCAATCCGGAAACAGTTTTTTACGAGCAGTACTTC
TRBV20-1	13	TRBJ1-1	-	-	CSASGTVNTEAFF	TGCAGTGCTAGCGGGACGGTGAACACTGAAGCTTTCTTT
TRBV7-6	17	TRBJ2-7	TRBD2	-	CASSQGLAGGPSYEQYF	TGTGCCAGCAGCCAGGGACTAGCGGGAGGGCCCTCGTACGAGCAGTACTTC
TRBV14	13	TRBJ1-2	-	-	CASSQVGVRGYTF	TGTGCCAGCAGCCAAGTAGGCGTCCGTGGCTACACCTTC
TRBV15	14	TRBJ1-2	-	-	CATSRVGGAGGYTF	TGTGCCACCAGCAGAGTGGGGGGAGCCGGTGGCTACACCTTC
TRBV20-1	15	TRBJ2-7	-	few	CSARVPTGLGYEQYF	TGCAGTGCTAGAGTCCCGACTGGACTGGGCTACGAGCAGTACTTC
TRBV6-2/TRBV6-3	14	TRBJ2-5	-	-	CASGQKGEVETQYF	TGTGCCAGCGGGCAGAAGGGTGAAGTAGAGACCCAGTACTTC
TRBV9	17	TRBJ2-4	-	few	CASSVILPLIAKNIQYF	TGTGCCAGCAGCGTAATCCTCCCCCTGATAGCCAAAAACATTCAGTACTTC
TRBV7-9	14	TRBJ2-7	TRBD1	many	CASSQSTGLYEQYF	TGTGCCAGCAGTCAATCGACAGGGCTCTACGAGCAGTACTTC
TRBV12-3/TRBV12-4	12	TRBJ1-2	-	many	CASSSGGYGYTF	TGTGCCAGCTCTTCCGGGGGCTATGGCTACACCTTC
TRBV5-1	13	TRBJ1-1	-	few	CASSPRVSTEAFF	TGCGCCAGCAGCCCCAGGGTTTCCACTGAAGCTTTCTTT
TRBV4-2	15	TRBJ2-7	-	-	CASSQGLGSNYEQYF	TGTGCCAGCAGCCAAGGCTTAGGTAGTAACTACGAGCAGTACTTC
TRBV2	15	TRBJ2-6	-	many	CASSEMAAGANVLTF	TGTGCCAGCAGTGAAATGGCTGCTGGGGCCAACGTCCTGACTTTC
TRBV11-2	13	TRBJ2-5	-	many	CASSFGYQETQYF	TGTGCCAGCAGCTTCGGTTACCAAGAGACCCAGTACTTC
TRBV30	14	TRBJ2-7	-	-	CAWSVVRDTYEQYF	TGTGCCTGGAGTGTAGTCCGGGATACCTACGAGCAGTACTTC
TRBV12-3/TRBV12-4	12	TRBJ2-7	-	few	CASSLFGNEQYF	TGTGCCAGCAGTCTCTTCGGAAACGAGCAGTACTTC
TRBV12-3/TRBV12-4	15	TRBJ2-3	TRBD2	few	CASSRSGSSTDTQYF	TGTGCCAGCAGTCGTAGCGGGAGTAGCACAGATACGCAGTATTTT
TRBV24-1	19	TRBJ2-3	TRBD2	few	CATSDPALGTSGSTDTQYF	TGTGCCACCAGTGATCCAGCCCTGGGGACTAGCGGGAGCACAGATACGCAGTATTTT
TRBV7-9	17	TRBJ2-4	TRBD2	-	CASSPTLAGVAKNIQYF	TGTGCCAGCAGCCCAACGCTAGCGGGAGTAGCCAAAAACATTCAGTACTTC
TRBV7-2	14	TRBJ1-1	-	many	CASSSQATLTEAFF	TGTGCCAGCAGCTCGCAAGCCACCCTCACTGAAGCTTTCTTT
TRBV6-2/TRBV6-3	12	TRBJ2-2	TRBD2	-	CASRRGAGELFF	TGTGCCAGCAGGCGGGGGGCCGGGGAGCTGTTTTTT
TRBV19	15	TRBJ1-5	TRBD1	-	CASSIEGTGDQPQHF	TGTGCCAGTAGTATAGAGGGGACAGGGGATCAGCCCCAGCATTTT
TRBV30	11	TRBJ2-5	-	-	CAWSGGETQYF	TGTGCCTGGAGTGGAGGGGAGACCCAGTACTTC
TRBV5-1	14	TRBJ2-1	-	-	CASSLTPKGNEQFF	TGCGCCAGCAGCTTGACCCCAAAGGGCAATGAGCAGTTCTTC
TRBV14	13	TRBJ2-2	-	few	CASSQQATGELFF	TGTGCCAGCAGCCAACAGGCAACCGGGGAGCTGTTTTTT
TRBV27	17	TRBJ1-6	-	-	CASSLKQGGSYNSPLHF	TGTGCCAGCAGTTTAAAACAGGGTGGATCCTATAATTCACCCCTCCACTTT
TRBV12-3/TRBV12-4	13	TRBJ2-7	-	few	CASSQNPLSEQYF	TGTGCCAGCAGCCAGAACCCCTTAAGCGAGCAGTACTTC
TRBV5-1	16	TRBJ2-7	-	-	CASSPGYRQSTYEQYF	TGCGCCAGCAGCCCCGGGTACAGACAGAGCACCTACGAGCAGTACTTC
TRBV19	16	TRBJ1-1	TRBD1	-	CASSRLGQGGGAEAFF	TGTGCCAGTAGTAGACTAGGACAGGGGGGTGGCGCTGAAGCTTTCTTT
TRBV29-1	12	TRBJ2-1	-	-	CSVEWLVGEQFF	TGCAGCGTTGAATGGCTAGTGGGAGAGCAGTTCTTC
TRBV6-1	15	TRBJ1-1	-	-	CASRPGFTANTEAFF	TGTGCCAGCAGGCCCGGCTTTACAGCAAACACTGAAGCTTTCTTT
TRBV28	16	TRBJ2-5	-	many	CASSLRAGLYQETQYF	TGTGCCAGCAGTTTAAGGGCAGGGCTGTACCAAGAGACCCAGTACTTC
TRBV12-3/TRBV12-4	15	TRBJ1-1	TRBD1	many	CASSPRGGGLAEAFF	TGTGCCAGCAGCCCCAGGGGGGGAGGTCTGGCTGAAGCTTTCTTT
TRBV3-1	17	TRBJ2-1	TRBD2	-	CASSQDVLAEPYNEQFF	TGTGCCAGCAGCCAAGATGTTCTAGCGGAACCCTACAATGAGCAGTTCTTC